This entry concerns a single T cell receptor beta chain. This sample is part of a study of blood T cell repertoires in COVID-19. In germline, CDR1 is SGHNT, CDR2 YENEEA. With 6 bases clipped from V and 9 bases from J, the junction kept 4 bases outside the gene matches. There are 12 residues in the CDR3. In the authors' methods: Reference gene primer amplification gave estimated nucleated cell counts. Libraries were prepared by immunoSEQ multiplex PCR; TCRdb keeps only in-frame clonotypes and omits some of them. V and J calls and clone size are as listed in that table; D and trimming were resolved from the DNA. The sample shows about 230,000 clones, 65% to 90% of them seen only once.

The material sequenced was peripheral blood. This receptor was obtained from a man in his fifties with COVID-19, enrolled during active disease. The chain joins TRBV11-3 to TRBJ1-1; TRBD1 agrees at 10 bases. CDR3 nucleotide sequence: TGTGCCAGCAGGGGTGACAGGGGGCAAGCTTTCTTT. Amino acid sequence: CASRGDRGQAFF.